This T cell receptor (beta chain) was sequenced in a study of T cell repertoires in cytomegalovirus infection. The study's findings and limits: Ex vivo, HLA-C-restricted CMV-specific TCR beta clonotypes prevailed over the rest of the response.

This clonotype was counted ten times or more. Its antigen is unidentified. CDR1 and CDR2 from the germline V gene are SGHVS and FQNEAQ. V shed 4 bases and J shed 0 bases, with 16 bases lying between them. This CDR3 has 17 amino acids. TCRdb reanalysed the reads using MiXCR and keeps one entry per CDR3 protein. The top ten clones hold approximately 14% of a sample with approximately 730,000 distinct CDR3 sequences, approximately 32% of them seen once. The material sequenced was cultured CD8+ T cells from PBMCs, taken from culture after CMV antigen stimulation. The sequence derives from a human donor in good health (CMV status not recorded). Some clones in this sample may be carry-over from other donors' samples. This chain links TRBV7-8 with TRBJ1-5, with a weak D call TRBD1 (5 bases). This CDR3 is CASSSMGTASSNQPQHF. CDR3 DNA: TGTGCCAGCAGCTCAATGGGGACGGCAAGTAGCAATCAGCCCCAGCATTTT.